The clone carrying this T cell receptor beta chain occurred once. Its specificity is not known. After constant-region reverse-primer amplification, full-length variable regions underwent semi-nested PCR with Nested Universal Primer A. TCRdb processed the 5' RACE reads anew with MiXCR; each CDR3 protein has one entry. Of about 42,000 distinct CDR3 sequences listed, 22% are singletons. Study-wide results and limits: Tumor Treg TCRs overlapped most with tumor naive CD4+ cells. Tumor memory CD4+ T cell TCR gene usage clustered with blood and lymph node memory CD4+ cells and lymph node naive CD4+ cells.

The sorted Tregs were CD4+CD25+CD127-/low cells. Germline loops: CDR1 MGHRA, CDR2 YSYEKL. The trim removed 0 bases at V and 7 bases at J, leaving 9 bases unmatched. CDR3 length: 16 amino acids. V usage is TRBV4-1 and J usage is TRBJ2-5; 9 nucleotides agree with TRBD1. Sequencing was done on a sample of Tregs sorted from blood. The sequence came from a female donor with breast cancer. DNA of the CDR3: TGCGCCAGCAGCCAAGAGTTTACAGGGGGCGCCGGGACCCAGTACTTC. Translating gives CASSQEFTGGAGTQYF.